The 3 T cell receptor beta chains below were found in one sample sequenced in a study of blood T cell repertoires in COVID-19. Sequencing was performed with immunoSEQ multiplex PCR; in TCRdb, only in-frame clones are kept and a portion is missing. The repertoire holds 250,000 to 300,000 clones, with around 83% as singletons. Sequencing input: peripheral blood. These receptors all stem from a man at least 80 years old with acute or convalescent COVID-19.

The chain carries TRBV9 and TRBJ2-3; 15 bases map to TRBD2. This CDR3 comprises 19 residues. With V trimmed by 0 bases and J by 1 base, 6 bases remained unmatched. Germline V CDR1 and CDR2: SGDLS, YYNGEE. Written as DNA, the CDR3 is TGTGCCAGCAGCGTAGTAGGACTAGCGGGGGGGAGGGGCACAGATACGCAGTATTTT. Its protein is CASSVVGLAGGRGTDTQYF.

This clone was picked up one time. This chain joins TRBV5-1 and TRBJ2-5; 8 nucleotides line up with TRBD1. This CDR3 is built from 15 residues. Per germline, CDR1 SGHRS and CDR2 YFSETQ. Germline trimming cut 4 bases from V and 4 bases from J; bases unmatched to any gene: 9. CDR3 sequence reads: CASSKGQAVRETQYF. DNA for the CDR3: TGCGCCAGCAGCAAGGGACAGGCTGTAAGAGAGACCCAGTACTTC.

CDR3 bases: TGTGCCAGCAGCTTAGGAACTAGCGGGAGTCGCAACCACGAGCAGTACTTC. This translates into CASSLGTSGSRNHEQYF. V is TRBV5-4 and J is TRBJ2-7; TRBD2 aligns across 11 bases. Unmatched junction bases numbered 12, after V lost 2 bases and J lost 5 bases. Looked up from germline, CDR1 is SGHNT and CDR2 is YYREEE (reference sequence). CDR3 length: 17 residues.